This T cell receptor (beta chain) stems from a study of T cells in Graves' hyperthyroidism and ophthalmopathy. Concerning this clonotype: Its target is unknown.

V was trimmed by 7 bases and J by 2 bases, leaving 11 bases between them. The CDR3 spans 14 residues. CDR1 is LNHDA and CDR2 is SQIVND in the germline V gene (reference sequence). Clinical symptoms, serum thyroxine, TRAb, thyroid ultrasound and orbital computed tomography established diagnosis. What was amplified from RNA transcripts were TCR beta CDR3 regions. The TCR CDR3 first-round RT-PCR relied on the HTBI primer set. TCRdb reprocessed the multiplex PCR reads via MiXCR and lists one record per CDR3 protein. Of 300,000 to 400,000 distinct CDR3 sequences in the sample, approximately 22% were seen once. Broader study findings: The majority of expanded thyroid clonotypes above 0.001 also appeared in blood.

The clonotype originates from a woman aged 45-60 years with Graves' hyperthyroidism. Sequencing was performed on blood. The chain has TRBV19 and TRBJ2-2; D remains ambiguous. CDR3 DNA sequence: TGTGCCAGTAAATTAGTGGCTAACACCGGGGAGCTGTTTTTT. It is translated as CASKLVANTGELFF.